Listed below are T cell receptor beta chains from one sample, sequenced in a study of blood T cell repertoires in COVID-19. Produced via immunoSEQ multiplex PCR; TCRdb's table is partial and in-frame only. The table has hundreds of thousands of clones, roughly 87% seen once. Input material: PBMCs or T cells enriched from blood (not recorded which). The origin of the receptors is a young woman who had recovered from COVID-19. CDR3s include the opening cysteine and the closing phenylalanine or tryptophan. D genes are given only for firm matches. Size is stated for part of the rows, as once, few or many counts, or as a class when the clone is expanded.

D gene	V gene	clone size	J gene	CDR3 DNA	CDR3 protein
NA	TRBV10-3	NA	TRBJ2-1	TGTGCCATCAGTGACCACCTCGGGTGGAGGGACTCCAATGAGCAGTTCTTC	CAISDHLGWRDSNEQFF
NA	TRBV9	NA	TRBJ2-4	TGTGCCAGCAGCCCCGGAGGTAGCGGCGGGTCCTCCAAAAACATTCAGTACTTC	CASSPGGSGGSSKNIQYF
NA	TRBV29-1	NA	TRBJ2-2	TGCAGCGCGGCGAACAGGGCCGGGGAGCTGTTTTTT	CSAANRAGELFF
TRBD1	TRBV5-1	NA	TRBJ2-5	TGCGCCAGCAGCTTGGGACAGGGATTTCAAGAGACCCAGTACTTC	CASSLGQGFQETQYF
NA	TRBV19	NA	TRBJ1-1	TGTGCCAGTAGGCCGAATCGTTTTGATGGGGCTCTTAGAACTGAAGCTTTCTTT	CASRPNRFDGALRTEAFF
TRBD2	TRBV4-2	NA	TRBJ2-5	TGTGCCAGCAGCCAACCTGGACTAGCGGGAGAAGAGACCCAGTACTTC	CASSQPGLAGEETQYF
NA	TRBV5-1	NA	TRBJ2-7	TGCGCCAGCAGCTTGAACAGCCCCTACGAGCAGTACTTC	CASSLNSPYEQYF
TRBD1	TRBV13	once	TRBJ1-4	TGTGCCAGCGAAGGGGGGAATGGACAGGGGAGGCAAAAACTGTTTTTT	CASEGGNGQGRQKLFF
NA	TRBV21-1	NA	TRBJ1-1	TGTGCCAGCTGGGACAGGACTTTCTTT	CASWDRTFF
TRBD1	TRBV7-9	once	TRBJ2-5	TGTGCCAGCAGCTTAGTTACAGGGGAAGAGACCCAGTACTTC	CASSLVTGEETQYF
TRBD1	TRBV5-1	NA	TRBJ1-2	TGCGCCAGCAGCTCCGGGACAGGGGGAGGCTACACCTTC	CASSSGTGGGYTF
NA	TRBV6-5	NA	TRBJ1-1	TGTGCCAGCAGTTATAGTACGGCAGGGGTTGGCACTGAAGCTTTCTTT	CASSYSTAGVGTEAFF
NA	TRBV4-3	NA	TRBJ2-2	TGCGCCAGCAGCCAAGAGGCCCAGGGGCTCACCGGGGAGCTGTTTTTT	CASSQEAQGLTGELFF
NA	TRBV13	NA	TRBJ1-1	TGTGCCAGCAGTCCTGGGGGGGTTGAAGCTTTCTTT	CASSPGGVEAFF
NA	TRBV2	NA	TRBJ2-5	TGTGCCAGCAGTGACCCTGGAGCCCAAGAGACCCAGTACTTC	CASSDPGAQETQYF
TRBD1	TRBV5-1	NA	TRBJ1-1	TGCGCCAGCAGCTTGCGGGACAGCCCGAACACTGAAGCTTTCTTT	CASSLRDSPNTEAFF
NA	TRBV10-3	NA	TRBJ1-5	TGTGCCATCAGTGCCTCAGGGCCGAATCAGCCCCAGCATTTT	CAISASGPNQPQHF
NA	TRBV5-4	NA	TRBJ1-1	TGTGCCAGCAGCTTGATTGAGGGGGCTGAAGCTTTCTTT	CASSLIEGAEAFF
NA	TRBV7-2	NA	TRBJ2-3	TGTGCCAGCAGCCATCAAAGGGGGGATACGCAGTATTTT	CASSHQRGDTQYF
TRBD1	TRBV7-3	once	TRBJ2-5	TGTGCCAGCAGCACCGACAGGGGAGAGACCCAGTACTTC	CASSTDRGETQYF
TRBD2	TRBV7-8	NA	TRBJ2-3	TGTGCCAGCAGCTTAATAGCGGGAGGGCCAGGGACAGATACGCAGTATTTT	CASSLIAGGPGTDTQYF
NA	TRBV21-1	few	TRBJ1-4	TGTGCCAGCAGCACGAGCGGGACAGGGGAAGAAAAACTGTTTTTT	CASSTSGTGEEKLFF
TRBD2	TRBV4-1	few	TRBJ2-5	TGCGCCAGCAGCCATCCCGGACTAGCGGGGGGGCCAAACCAAGAGACCCAGTACTTC	CASSHPGLAGGPNQETQYF
TRBD1	TRBV5-1	NA	TRBJ2-1	TGCGCCAGCAGCTTTGCCGGGACAGGGGGCTTCAATGAGCAGTTCTTC	CASSFAGTGGFNEQFF
NA	TRBV30	once	TRBJ2-3	TGTGCCTGGTCTGGCACAGATACGCAGTATTTT	CAWSGTDTQYF
NA	TRBV10-3	NA	TRBJ2-6	TGTGCCACCGCGCCCGGCTCTGGGGCCAACGTCCTGACTTTC	CATAPGSGANVLTF
TRBD1	TRBV6-5	few	TRBJ2-5	TGTGCCAGCAGTTCGGGACAGGGGGAGACCCAGTACTTC	CASSSGQGETQYF
NA	TRBV19	NA	TRBJ2-7	TGTGCCAGTTCCCCAGGGTTTGGGCGCTACGAGCAGTACTTC	CASSPGFGRYEQYF
NA	TRBV25-1	NA	TRBJ1-1	TGTGCCAGCAGTGTTGAAGGGGACACTGAAGCTTTCTTT	CASSVEGDTEAFF
NA	TRBV6-5	NA	TRBJ1-2	TGTGCCGCCTCCAAAGGGGCGTACGGCTACACCTTC	CAASKGAYGYTF
NA	TRBV11-3	NA	TRBJ1-3	TGTGCCAGCAGCGATTTACACTCTGGAAACACCATATATTTT	CASSDLHSGNTIYF
NA	TRBV6-2/TRBV6-3	NA	TRBJ2-5	TGTGCCAGCAGTATCCCGTCGGGGGTACAAGAGACCCAGTACTTC	CASSIPSGVQETQYF
NA	TRBV27	NA	TRBJ1-4	TGTGCCAGCAGTCCTTTCTCCGGGACAACTAATGAAAAACTGTTTTTT	CASSPFSGTTNEKLFF
TRBD2	TRBV30	NA	TRBJ2-2	TGTGCCTGGAGTGTACAAGGGACTATTATCACCGGGGAGCTGTTTTTT	CAWSVQGTIITGELFF
NA	TRBV18	NA	TRBJ1-6	TGTGCCAGCTCACCACCGCCGGGGCCCCTCCACTTT	CASSPPPGPLHF
NA	TRBV7-2	NA	TRBJ1-1	TGTGCCAGCAACACCAGAATGAACACTGAAGCTTTCTTT	CASNTRMNTEAFF
TRBD1	TRBV5-6	NA	TRBJ2-7	TGTGCCAGCAGCTTGGTGGGGGACAGGGACACCTACGAGCAGTACTTC	CASSLVGDRDTYEQYF
NA	TRBV11-3	NA	TRBJ2-3	TGTGCCAGCAGCCCGTCACTAGTGACAGATACGCAGTATTTT	CASSPSLVTDTQYF
TRBD1	TRBV6-2/TRBV6-3	NA	TRBJ1-1	TGTGCCAGCAGTTACACGACAGGGGGCGGGACTGAAGCTTTCTTT	CASSYTTGGGTEAFF
NA	TRBV30	NA	TRBJ2-3	TGTGCCTGGAGTGGCCTAGCCCCCGATACGCAGTATTTT	CAWSGLAPDTQYF
TRBD2	TRBV3-1/TRBV3-2	NA	TRBJ2-5	TGTGCCAGCAGCCAAGATCGGGGGCCGATTAGCGGGGGGTTGCAGACCCAGTACTTC	CASSQDRGPISGGLQTQYF
TRBD1	TRBV27	NA	TRBJ1-1	TGTGCCAGCAGTTTATCGGGGGACAGGGTCAAGGGGTTAGCTTTCTTT	CASSLSGDRVKGLAFF
TRBD1	TRBV9	NA	TRBJ2-7	TGTGCCAGCAGCGCCCGACAGGGGGGCTACGAGCAGTACTTC	CASSARQGGYEQYF
NA	TRBV23-1	NA	TRBJ2-3	TGCGCCAGCAGGCCACAGCTGAACCCTAGCACAGATACGCAGTATTTT	CASRPQLNPSTDTQYF
NA	TRBV19	NA	TRBJ1-5	TGTGCCAGTAGTACGGGCTCCAGGGGACGCGAGTTTCATACCAATCAGCCCCAGCATTTT	CASSTGSRGREFHTNQPQHF